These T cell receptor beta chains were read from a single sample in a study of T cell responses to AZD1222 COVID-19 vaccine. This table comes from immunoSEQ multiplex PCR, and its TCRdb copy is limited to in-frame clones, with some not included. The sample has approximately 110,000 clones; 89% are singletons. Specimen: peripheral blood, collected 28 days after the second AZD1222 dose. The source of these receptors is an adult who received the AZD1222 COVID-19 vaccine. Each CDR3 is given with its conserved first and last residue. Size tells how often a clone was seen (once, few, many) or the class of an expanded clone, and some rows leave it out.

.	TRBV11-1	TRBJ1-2	CASSVNPKGNYGYTF
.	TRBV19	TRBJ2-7	CATQRKASFEQYF
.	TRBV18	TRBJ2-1	CASSDTSGRADEQFF
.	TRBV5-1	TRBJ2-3	CASSFPDARADTQYF
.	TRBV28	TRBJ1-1	CASRPTPGQGMNTEAFF
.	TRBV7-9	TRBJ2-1	CASSLAIRDEQFF
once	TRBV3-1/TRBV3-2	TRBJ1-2	CASSRSRVYGYTF
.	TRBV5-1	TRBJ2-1	CASSQGTGIRLNEQFF
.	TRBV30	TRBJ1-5	CAWSSGYSNQPQHF
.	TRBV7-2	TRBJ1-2	CASSWDRGSYGYTF
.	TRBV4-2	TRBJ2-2	CASSQNSMGLAGGPGTSRTGELFF
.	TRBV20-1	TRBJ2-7	CSASHEQYF
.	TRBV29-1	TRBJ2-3	CSVEGRPSTDTQYF
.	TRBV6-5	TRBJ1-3	CATRGQGKGNTIYF
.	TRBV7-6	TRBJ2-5	CASSSPGQTKETQYF
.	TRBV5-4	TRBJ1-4	CASSQRTGTRNEKLFF
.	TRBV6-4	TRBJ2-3	CASSVGRDTQYF
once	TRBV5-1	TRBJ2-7	CASSPGVAGLYEQYF
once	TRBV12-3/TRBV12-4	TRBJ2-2	CASSPRATGELFF
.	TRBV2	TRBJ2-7	CASTPVGLAYEQYF
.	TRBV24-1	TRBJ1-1	CATSQRGDRAFF
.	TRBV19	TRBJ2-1	CASSIWTSGNGINEQFF
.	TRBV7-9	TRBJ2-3	CASSLMFSTDTQYF
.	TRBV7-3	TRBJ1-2	CASSLTRTGNYGYTF
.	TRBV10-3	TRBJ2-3	CATGGGSTDTQYF
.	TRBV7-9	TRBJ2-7	CASSSIRDRRPYEQYF
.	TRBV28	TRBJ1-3	CASSLSPGQSSGNTIYF
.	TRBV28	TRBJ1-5	CASSTQQGTQPQHF
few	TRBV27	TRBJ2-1	CASSGQGINNEQFF
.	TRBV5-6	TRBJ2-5	CASSVPGLAGGPEETQYF
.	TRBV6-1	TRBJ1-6	CASSETVPNSPLHF
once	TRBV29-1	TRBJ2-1	CSVVGWGTRWGNEQFF
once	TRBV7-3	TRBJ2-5	CASSLNGKETQYF
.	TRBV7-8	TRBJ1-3	CASSPLGNTIYF
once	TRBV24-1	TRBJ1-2	CATSVATGTREGYTF
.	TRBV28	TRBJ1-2	CASRIGNSNYGYTF
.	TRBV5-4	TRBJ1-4	CASSSRGQGASEKLFF
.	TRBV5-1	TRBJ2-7	CASSLAVSAGAYEQYF
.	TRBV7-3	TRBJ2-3	CASSLVHTDTQYF
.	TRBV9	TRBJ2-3	CASSAGGDTQYF
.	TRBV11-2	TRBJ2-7	CASSLNLHEQYF
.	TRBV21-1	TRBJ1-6	CASSTQGGSPLHF
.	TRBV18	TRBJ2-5	CASSPGQLQETQYF
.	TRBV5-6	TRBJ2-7	CASSPGLAGSYEQYF
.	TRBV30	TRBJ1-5	CAWGRGQGNQPQHF
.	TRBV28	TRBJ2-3	CASSLWTGSTDTQYF
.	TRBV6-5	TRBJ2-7	CASSPRTGGYEQYF
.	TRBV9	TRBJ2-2	CASSIHYNPGELFF
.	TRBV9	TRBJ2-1	CASSTSGVSYNEQFF
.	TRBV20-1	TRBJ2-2	CSASGGQLTTTGELFF
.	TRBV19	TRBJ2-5	CASSSRTSGRKGETQYF
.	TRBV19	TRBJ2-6	CASSISGSGANVLTF